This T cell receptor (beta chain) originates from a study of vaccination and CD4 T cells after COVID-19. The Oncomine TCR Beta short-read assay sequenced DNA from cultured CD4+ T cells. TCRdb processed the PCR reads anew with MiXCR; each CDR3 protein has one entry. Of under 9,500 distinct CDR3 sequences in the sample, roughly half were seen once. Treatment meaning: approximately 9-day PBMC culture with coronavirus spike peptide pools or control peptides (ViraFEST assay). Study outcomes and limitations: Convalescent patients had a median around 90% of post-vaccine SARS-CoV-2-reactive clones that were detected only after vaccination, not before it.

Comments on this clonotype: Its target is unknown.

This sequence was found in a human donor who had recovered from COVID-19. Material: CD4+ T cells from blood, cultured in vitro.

The CDR3 DNA reads as TGCAGTGCTAACCCGACACTAGCGGGGGAATTCACAGATACGCAGTATTTT. Translation: CSANPTLAGEFTDTQYF. The chain has TRBV20-1 and TRBJ2-3; 11 bases are a match to TRBD2. This CDR3 region has 17 residues. Germline V lookup: CDR1 DFQATT, CDR2 SNEGSKA (reference sequence). V shed 4 bases, J shed 2 bases, and the junction held 11 bases outside the gene matches.